This T cell receptor beta chain is drawn from a study of T cell repertoires in cytomegalovirus infection. Across the whole study: Recently identified HLA-C-restricted CMV epitopes were used, and well-studied HLA-B-restricted CMV epitopes were used as well. From public TCR beta signatures came an indication of both CMV infection and matching HLA type.

The junction had 7 bases not matched to a gene; V was cut back by 6 bases and J by 3 bases. CDR1 is SGHVT, CDR2 SQSDAQ, per germline. CDR3 size: 14 residues. TCRdb re-called the reads with MiXCR, one entry per CDR3 protein. The repertoire holds about 740,000 distinct CDR3 sequences, roughly 33% seen once, with about 20% in the top ten. A remark on this clonotype: The antigen remains unidentified.

Study-level results: CMV carriers having the relevant HLA were flagged by cumulative public TCR beta family frequency.

Sequences were derived from cultured PBMCs, sampled from culture after CMV antigen stimulation. The TCR comes from a human donor in good health (CMV status not recorded). Some clones in this sample may be carry-over from other donors' samples. The J gene is TRBJ1-2, the V gene TRBV7-4; TRBD1 agrees at 7 bases. CDR3 sequence (DNA): TGTGCCAGCAGGTTTCCCGGGACAGACTATGGCTACACCTTC. Amino acids: CASRFPGTDYGYTF.